The T cell receptor beta chain under discussion was sequenced for a study of response to subunit inactivated influenza vaccine. TCRdb reprocessed the RT-PCR reads with MiXCR, giving one entry per CDR3 protein. The sample lists just under 550,000 distinct CDR3 sequences; less than 25% were seen once. This clonotype has more than one count but fewer than ten. Losses at the gene ends were 5 bases for V and 4 bases for J; bases not matched to a gene: 14. The germline CDR1 and CDR2 sequences are MNHNS and SASEGT. This CDR3 is built from 17 residues. These data also featured in a second study, about T cells expressing NK-cell markers. That paper notes: A 5'RACE template switching approach incorporating UMIs was used to make TCR beta cDNA.

This sample comprised CD4+ T cells sorted from PBMCs, obtained 11 to 12 days after vaccination. This receptor was taken from a man aged 50-59 years who received an inactivated influenza vaccine. The genes are TRBV6-1 and TRBJ2-7; the match to TRBD2 covers 10 bases. CDR3 in amino acids: CASSQGFLAGASYEQYF. The DNA of the CDR3 is TGTGCCAGCAGTCAAGGATTCCTAGCGGGGGCTTCTTACGAGCAGTACTTC.